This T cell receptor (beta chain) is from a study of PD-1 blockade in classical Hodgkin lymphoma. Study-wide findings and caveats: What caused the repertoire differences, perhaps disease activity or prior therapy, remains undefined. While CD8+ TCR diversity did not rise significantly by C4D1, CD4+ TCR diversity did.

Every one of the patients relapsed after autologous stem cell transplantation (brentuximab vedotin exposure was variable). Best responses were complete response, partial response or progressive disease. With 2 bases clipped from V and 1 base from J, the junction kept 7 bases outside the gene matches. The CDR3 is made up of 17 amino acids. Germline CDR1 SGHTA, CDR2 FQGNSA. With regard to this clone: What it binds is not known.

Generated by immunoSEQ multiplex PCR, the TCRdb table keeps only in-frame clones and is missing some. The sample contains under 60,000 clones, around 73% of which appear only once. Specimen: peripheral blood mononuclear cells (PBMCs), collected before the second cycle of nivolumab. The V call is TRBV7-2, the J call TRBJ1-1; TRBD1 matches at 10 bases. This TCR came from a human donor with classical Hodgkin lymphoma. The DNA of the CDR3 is TGTGCCAGCAGCTTACGACAGGGGGCGGCTCGGAACACTGAAGCTTTCTTT. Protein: CASSLRQGAARNTEAFF.